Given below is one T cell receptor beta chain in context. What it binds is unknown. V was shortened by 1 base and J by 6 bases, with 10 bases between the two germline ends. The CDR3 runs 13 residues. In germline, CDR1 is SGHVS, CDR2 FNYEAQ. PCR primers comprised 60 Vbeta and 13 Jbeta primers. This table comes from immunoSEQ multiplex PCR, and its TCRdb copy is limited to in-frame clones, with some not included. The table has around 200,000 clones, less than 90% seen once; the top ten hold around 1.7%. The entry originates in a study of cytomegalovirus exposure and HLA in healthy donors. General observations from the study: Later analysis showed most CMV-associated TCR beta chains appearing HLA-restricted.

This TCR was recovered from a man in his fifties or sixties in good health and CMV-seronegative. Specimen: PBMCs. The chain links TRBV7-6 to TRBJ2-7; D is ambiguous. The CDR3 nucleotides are TGTGCCAGCAGCTTAGGGGCATTGGGCGAGCAGTACTTC. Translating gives CASSLGALGEQYF.